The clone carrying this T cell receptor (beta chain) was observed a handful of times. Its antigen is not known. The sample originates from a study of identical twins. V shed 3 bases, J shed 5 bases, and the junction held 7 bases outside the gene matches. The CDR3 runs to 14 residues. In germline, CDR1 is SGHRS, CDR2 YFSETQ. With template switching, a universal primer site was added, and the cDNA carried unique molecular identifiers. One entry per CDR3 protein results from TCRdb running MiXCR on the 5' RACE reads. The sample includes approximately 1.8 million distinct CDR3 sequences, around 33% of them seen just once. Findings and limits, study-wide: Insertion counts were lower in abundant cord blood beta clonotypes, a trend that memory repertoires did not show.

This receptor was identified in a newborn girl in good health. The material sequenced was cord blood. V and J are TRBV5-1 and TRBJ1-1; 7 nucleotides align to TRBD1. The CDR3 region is CASSSTGLGTEAFF. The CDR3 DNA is TGCGCCAGCAGCTCGACAGGGCTGGGAACTGAAGCTTTCTTT.